The source of this T cell receptor (beta chain) is a study of CD8 T cells in ankylosing spondylitis. This clonotype has a handful of counts. No antigen is known for it. The authors made TCR beta libraries by quantitative 5'-RACE with molecular barcodes. TCRdb reprocessed the 5' RACE reads via MiXCR and lists one record per CDR3 protein. The sample lists around 300,000 distinct CDR3 sequences, around 21% occurring once. Whole-study findings and limits: What seemed typical of ankylosing spondylitis blood was a TCR beta motif built from roughly eight highly homologous variants. With a CD8+ phenotype, disease-linked clones were relatively rare in peripheral blood.

The V gene lost 4 bases and the J gene lost 7 bases, with 19 bases spanning the gap. This CDR3 contains 14 residues. Looked up from germline, CDR1 is DFQATT and CDR2 is SNEGSKA (reference sequence). V usage is TRBV20-1 and J usage is TRBJ2-5; D uncertain. Input material: blood, either unsorted or a sorted T cell fraction (not recorded which). The clonotype comes from a female donor with ankylosing spondylitis or in good health (not recorded which). DNA of the CDR3: TGCAGTGCTAATGTCATTAGCTTCCCAGGGACCCAGTACTTC. Translation: CSANVISFPGTQYF.